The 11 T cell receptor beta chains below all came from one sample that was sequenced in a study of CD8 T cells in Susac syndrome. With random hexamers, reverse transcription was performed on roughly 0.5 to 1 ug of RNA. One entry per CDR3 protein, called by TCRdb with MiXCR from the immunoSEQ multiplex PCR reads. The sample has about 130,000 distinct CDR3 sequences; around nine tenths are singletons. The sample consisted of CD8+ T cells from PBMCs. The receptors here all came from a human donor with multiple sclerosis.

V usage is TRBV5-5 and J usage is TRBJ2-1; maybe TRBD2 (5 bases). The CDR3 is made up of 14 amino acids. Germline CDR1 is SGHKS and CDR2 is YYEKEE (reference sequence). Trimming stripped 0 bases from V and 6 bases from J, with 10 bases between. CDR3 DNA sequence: TGTGCCAGCAGCTTGGGGCCGGGAAGCAATGAGCAGTTCTTC. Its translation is CASSLGPGSNEQFF.

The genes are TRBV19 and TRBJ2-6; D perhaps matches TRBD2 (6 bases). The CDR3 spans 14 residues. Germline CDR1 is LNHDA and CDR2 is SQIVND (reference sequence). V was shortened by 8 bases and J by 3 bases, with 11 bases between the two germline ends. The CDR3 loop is CASAGSFGANVLTF. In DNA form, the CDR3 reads TGTGCCAGTGCGGGGTCCTTTGGGGCCAACGTCCTGACTTTC.

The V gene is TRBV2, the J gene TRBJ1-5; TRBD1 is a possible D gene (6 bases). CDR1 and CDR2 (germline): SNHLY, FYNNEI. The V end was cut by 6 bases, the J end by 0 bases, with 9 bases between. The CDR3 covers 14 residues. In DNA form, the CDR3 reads TGTGCCAGCAGCCAGGGGTATAGCAATCAGCCCCAGCATTTT. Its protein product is CASSQGYSNQPQHF.

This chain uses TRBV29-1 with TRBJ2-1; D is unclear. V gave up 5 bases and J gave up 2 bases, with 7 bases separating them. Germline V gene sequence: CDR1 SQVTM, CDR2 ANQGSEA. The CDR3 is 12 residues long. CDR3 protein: CSVQTAYNEQFF. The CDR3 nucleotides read TGCAGCGTTCAAACAGCCTACAATGAGCAGTTCTTC.

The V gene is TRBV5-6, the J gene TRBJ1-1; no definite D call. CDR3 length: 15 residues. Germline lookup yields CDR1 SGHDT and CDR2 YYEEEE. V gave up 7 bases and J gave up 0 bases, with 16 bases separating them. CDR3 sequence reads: CASSTLVTVNTEAFF. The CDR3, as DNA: TGTGCCAGCTCCACTCTAGTAACGGTGAACACTGAAGCTTTCTTT.

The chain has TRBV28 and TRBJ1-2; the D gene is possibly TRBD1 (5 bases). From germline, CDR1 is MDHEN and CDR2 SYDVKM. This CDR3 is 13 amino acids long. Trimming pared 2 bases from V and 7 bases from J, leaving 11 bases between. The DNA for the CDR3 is TGTGCCAGCAGTTTAAATTCCGGGGGTGGCTACACCTTC. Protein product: CASSLNSGGGYTF.

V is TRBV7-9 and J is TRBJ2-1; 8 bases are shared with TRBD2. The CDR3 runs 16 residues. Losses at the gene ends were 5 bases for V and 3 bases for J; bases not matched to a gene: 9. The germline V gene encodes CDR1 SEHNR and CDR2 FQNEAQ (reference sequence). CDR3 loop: CASSHISGSLYNEQFF. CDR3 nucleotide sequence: TGTGCCAGCAGCCATATAAGCGGGAGCCTCTACAATGAGCAGTTCTTC.

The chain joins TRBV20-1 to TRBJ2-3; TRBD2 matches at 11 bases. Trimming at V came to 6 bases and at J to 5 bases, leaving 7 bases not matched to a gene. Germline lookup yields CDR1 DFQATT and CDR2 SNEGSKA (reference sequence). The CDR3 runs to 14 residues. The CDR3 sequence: CSANSGRAIDTQYF. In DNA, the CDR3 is TGCAGTGCAAATAGCGGGAGGGCGATAGATACGCAGTATTTT.

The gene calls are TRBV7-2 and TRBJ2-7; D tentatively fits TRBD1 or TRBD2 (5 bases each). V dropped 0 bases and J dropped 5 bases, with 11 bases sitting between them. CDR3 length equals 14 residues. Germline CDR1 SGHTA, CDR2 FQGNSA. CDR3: CASSLAGTWDEQYF. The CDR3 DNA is TGTGCCAGCAGCTTAGCGGGGACCTGGGACGAGCAGTACTTC.

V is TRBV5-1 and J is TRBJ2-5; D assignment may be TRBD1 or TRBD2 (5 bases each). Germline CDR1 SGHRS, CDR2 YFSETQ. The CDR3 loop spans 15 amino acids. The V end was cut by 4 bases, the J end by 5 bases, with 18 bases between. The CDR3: CASSTDSGSVETQYF. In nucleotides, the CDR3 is TGCGCCAGCAGCACCGACTCAGGGAGCGTGGAGACCCAGTACTTC.

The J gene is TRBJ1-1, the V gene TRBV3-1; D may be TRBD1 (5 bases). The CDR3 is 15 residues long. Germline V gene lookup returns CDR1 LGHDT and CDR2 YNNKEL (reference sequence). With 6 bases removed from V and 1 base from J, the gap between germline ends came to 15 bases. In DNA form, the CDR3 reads TGTGCCAGCAGGGCAACTCCCGGACAGAACACTGAAGCTTTCTTT. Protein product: CASRATPGQNTEAFF.